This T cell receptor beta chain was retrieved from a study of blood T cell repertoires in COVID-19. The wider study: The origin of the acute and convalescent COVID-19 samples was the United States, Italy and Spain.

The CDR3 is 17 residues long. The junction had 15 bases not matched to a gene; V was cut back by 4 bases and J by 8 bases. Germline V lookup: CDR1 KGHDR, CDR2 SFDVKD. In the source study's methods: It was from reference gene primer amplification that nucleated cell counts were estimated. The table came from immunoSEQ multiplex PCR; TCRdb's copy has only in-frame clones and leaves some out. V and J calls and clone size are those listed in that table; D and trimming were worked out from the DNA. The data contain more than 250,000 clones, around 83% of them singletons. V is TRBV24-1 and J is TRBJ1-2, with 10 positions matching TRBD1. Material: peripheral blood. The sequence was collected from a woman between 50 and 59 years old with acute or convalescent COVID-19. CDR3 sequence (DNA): TGTGCCACCAGTGACCCTAATAGTGGACAGGGGGAAAGAGGCTACACCTTC. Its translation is CATSDPNSGQGERGYTF.